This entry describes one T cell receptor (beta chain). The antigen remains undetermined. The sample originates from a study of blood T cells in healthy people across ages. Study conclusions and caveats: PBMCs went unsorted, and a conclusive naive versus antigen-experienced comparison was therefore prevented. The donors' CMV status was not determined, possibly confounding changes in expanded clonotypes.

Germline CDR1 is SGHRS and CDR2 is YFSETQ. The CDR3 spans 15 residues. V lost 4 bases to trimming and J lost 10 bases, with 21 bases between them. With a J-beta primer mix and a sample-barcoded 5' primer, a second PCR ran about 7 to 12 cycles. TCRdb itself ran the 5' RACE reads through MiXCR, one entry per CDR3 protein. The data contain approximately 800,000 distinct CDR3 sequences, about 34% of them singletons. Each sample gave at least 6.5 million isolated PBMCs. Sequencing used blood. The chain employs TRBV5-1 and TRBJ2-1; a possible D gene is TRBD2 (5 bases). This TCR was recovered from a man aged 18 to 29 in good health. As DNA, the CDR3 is TGCGCCAGCAGCCCAGTGCAAGGACGGACTGGGGAGCAGTTCTTC. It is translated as CASSPVQGRTGEQFF.